Below, one T cell receptor (beta chain) is given with its context. These data come from a study of Graves' ophthalmopathy and Graves' hyperthyroidism. Hyperthyroidism was new, under 2 months, in patients aged 18 to 65. Amplifying from RNA transcripts, the study obtained TCR beta CDR3 regions. Second-round multiplex PCR followed a first-round RT-PCR using HTBI primers. TCRdb re-called the multiplex PCR reads through MiXCR, storing one row per CDR3 protein. The sample yields over a million distinct CDR3 sequences, about 40% seen once. The CDR3 length is 15 residues. The germline V gene encodes CDR1 MNHNY and CDR2 SVGAGI (reference sequence). With 5 bases removed from V and 6 bases from J, the gap between germline ends came to 19 bases.

The chain recombines TRBV6-6 with TRBJ1-2; D is ambiguous. The sequence came from an adult man with Graves' hyperthyroidism. The source material was peripheral blood or thyroid tissue (not recorded which). The CDR3 coding sequence is TGTGCCAGCAGTGACCTTGGGGAGATGGCACATGGCTACACCTTC. This translates into CASSDLGEMAHGYTF.